This TCR beta chain was profiled in a study of blood T cell repertoires in COVID-19. Study as a whole: Whether acute or convalescent, the COVID-19 samples came from the United States, Italy and Spain.

Germline trimming cut 4 bases from V and 2 bases from J; bases unmatched to any gene: 9. This CDR3 spans 16 amino acids. Germline-derived CDR1 and CDR2 are SGHTS and YDEGEE. Assay: immunoSEQ multiplex PCR; the TCRdb copy retains only in-frame clones and omits some. The sample has approximately 220,000 clones, roughly 90% seen once; the top ten hold around 15%. V and J are TRBV5-8 and TRBJ1-5; 7 bases fit TRBD1. The origin of this receptor is a man aged 25-45 years who had been exposed to COVID-19. The sequenced sample was PBMCs or T cells enriched from blood (not recorded which). The CDR3 nucleotides are TGTGCCAGCAGCCGACAGGGAATTACGGGCAATCAGCCCCAGCATTTT. This gives the protein CASSRQGITGNQPQHF.